The source of this TCR beta chain is a study of vaccination and CD4 T cells after COVID-19. About the research overall: Control wells got either CEFX epitopes, HIV-1 Nef peptides, or no peptide at all.

By sample fraction, this clonotype is medium-sized (0.01 to 0.1%). The antigen remains unidentified. The treatment: approximately 9-day PBMC culture with coronavirus spike peptide pools or control peptides (ViraFEST assay). Sequence data for DNA of cultured CD4+ T cells were generated by the Oncomine TCR Beta short-read assay. TCRdb independently ran MiXCR on the PCR reads; one entry per CDR3 protein. Of about 2,700 distinct CDR3 sequences listed, 25% to 30% are singletons. Deletions cut 3 bases from V and 2 bases from J, with 13 bases between. The V gene's germline CDR1 is DFQATT and CDR2 SNEGSKA (reference sequence). This CDR3 has 14 amino acids.

The gene calls are TRBV20-1 and TRBJ2-5; D uncertain. The material was CD4+ T cells from blood, cultured in vitro, obtained after SARS-CoV-2 vaccination. The sequence was obtained from a human donor who had recovered from COVID-19. The CDR3 DNA is TGCAGTGCTAGGAGGACGGCCTCTCAAGAGACCCAGTACTTC. Translation gives CSARRTASQETQYF.